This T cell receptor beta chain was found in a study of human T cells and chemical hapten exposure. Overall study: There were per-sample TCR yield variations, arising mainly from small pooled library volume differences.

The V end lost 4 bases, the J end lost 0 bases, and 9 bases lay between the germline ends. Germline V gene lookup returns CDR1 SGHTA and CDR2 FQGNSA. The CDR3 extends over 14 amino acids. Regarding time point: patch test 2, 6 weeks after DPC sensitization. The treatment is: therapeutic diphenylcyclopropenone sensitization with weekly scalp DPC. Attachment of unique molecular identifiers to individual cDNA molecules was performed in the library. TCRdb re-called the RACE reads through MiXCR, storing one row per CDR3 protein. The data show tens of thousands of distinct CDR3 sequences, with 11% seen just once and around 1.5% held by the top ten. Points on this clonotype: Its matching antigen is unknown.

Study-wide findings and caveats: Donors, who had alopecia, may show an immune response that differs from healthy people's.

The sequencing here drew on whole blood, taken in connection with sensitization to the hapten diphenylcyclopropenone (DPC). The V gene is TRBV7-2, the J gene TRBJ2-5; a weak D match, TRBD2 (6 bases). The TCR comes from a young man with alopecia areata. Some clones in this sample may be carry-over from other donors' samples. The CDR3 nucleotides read TGTGCCAGCAGCTCGACTAGTTACCAAGAGACCCAGTACTTC. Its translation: CASSSTSYQETQYF.